The clone carrying this T cell receptor beta chain was recorded once. The sample originates from a study of blood T cell repertoires in COVID-19. Study in general: There were acute and convalescent COVID-19 samples, and they came from the United States, Italy and Spain. PBMCs, B-cell-depleted T cells, or T cells provided the cDNA or gDNA that made up the material.

Profiled with immunoSEQ multiplex PCR; TCRdb holds only in-frame clones, not every one. This sample has 56,000 or so clones; more than 80% occur once, and the top ten carry about 18%. The CDR3 runs to 15 residues. In germline, CDR1 is MRHNA, CDR2 SNTAGT. The J segment lost 6 bases and the V segment lost 0 bases, leaving 4 bases of the junction unmatched. This TCR derives from a human donor in a cohort sampled during active COVID-19. Sequences were obtained from peripheral blood. The V gene is TRBV6-4, the J gene TRBJ2-3; TRBD2 agrees at 9 bases. CDR3 sequence reads: CASSDSSGGGDTQYF. The CDR3 DNA reads TGTGCCAGCAGTGACTCTAGCGGGGGAGGTGATACGCAGTATTTT.